This T cell receptor (beta chain) stems from a study of blood T cell repertoires in COVID-19. Study as a whole: Whether acute or convalescent, the COVID-19 samples came from the United States, Italy and Spain.

In the authors' methods: Reference gene primer amplification gave nucleated cell count estimates. Repertoires were generated with immunoSEQ multiplex PCR, while TCRdb's copy carries only in-frame clones and drops some. That table is the source of V, J and clone size, and D and trimming were worked out from the DNA. The data show under 80,000 clones, with 65% to 85% seen just once and less than 25% held by the top ten. Trimming stripped 5 bases from V and 6 bases from J, with 14 bases between. The CDR3 loop spans 13 amino acids. V is TRBV12-3 or TRBV12-4 and J is TRBJ2-7; a possible D gene is TRBD2 (6 bases). The TCR was taken from an elderly man with active or convalescent COVID-19. The sequencing input was peripheral blood. CDR3 region: CASSAGWVVEQYF. CDR3 bases: TGTGCCAGCAGTGCGGGGTGGGTGGTCGAGCAGTACTTC.